The text below deals with one T cell receptor (beta chain). The sample comes from a study of T-cell reconstitution after alpha-beta-depleted transplantation in children. This CDR3 is 16 amino acids long. Germline V gene lookup returns CDR1 SEHNR and CDR2 FQNEAQ (reference sequence). The V and J ends lost 4 bases and 0 bases, in that order; junction bases with no gene match: 2. Preparation of the TCRbeta library used unique molecular identifiers. TCRdb re-analysed the PCR reads in MiXCR, keeping a single row per CDR3 protein. The data hold 780,000 or so distinct CDR3 sequences, with less than 20% observed a single time.

The rearrangement links TRBV7-9 to TRBJ1-6; 8 bases are a match to TRBD1. The source of this sequence is a male patient younger than 18 who had a stem cell transplant for acute lymphoblastic leukemia, so the T cells may come from the graft donor. Sequencing was performed on PBMCs, mostly from graft donor cells, taken 360 days after TCRalphabeta/CD19-depleted stem cell transplant. CDR3 sequence reads: CASSYRGSSYNSPLHF. The DNA for the CDR3 is TGTGCCAGCAGCTACAGGGGGAGCTCCTATAATTCACCCCTCCACTTT. Filled out from reference TRBV7-9 and TRBJ1-6, the complete variable domain reads DTGVSQNPRHKITKRGQNVTFRCDPISEHNRLYWYRQTLGQGPEFLTYFQNEAQLEKSRLLSDRFSAERPKGSFSTLEIQRTEQGDSAMYLCASSYRGSSYNSPLHFGNGTRLTVT.